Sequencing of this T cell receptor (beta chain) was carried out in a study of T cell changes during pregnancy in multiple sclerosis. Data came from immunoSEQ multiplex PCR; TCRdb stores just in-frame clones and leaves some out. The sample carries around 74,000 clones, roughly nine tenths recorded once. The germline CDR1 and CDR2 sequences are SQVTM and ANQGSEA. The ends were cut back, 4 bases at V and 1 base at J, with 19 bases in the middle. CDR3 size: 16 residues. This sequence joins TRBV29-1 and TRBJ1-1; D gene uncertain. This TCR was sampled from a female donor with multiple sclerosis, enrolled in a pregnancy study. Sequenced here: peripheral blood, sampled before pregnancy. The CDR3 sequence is CSVAEHQWARNTEAFF. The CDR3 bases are TGCAGCGTTGCCGAACACCAATGGGCCAGGAACACTGAAGCTTTCTTT.